In its sample, the clone carrying this T cell receptor beta chain was seen a few times. The antigen remains unidentified. The sample belongs to a study of CD8 T cells in ankylosing spondylitis. Study observations and caveats: The authors reported significant enrichment of disease-linked clones in matched ankylosing spondylitis synovial fluid. Several of the motif variants were reported before in synovial fluid and blood from reactive arthritis. Clones that were linked to disease were CD8+ and were relatively rare in peripheral blood. Ankylosing spondylitis blood seemed to carry a telltale TCR beta motif made of roughly 8 highly homologous variants.

The TCR beta libraries were generated through quantitative 5'-RACE incorporating molecular barcodes. TCRdb redid the calling of the 5' RACE reads with MiXCR, one entry per CDR3 protein. Among 750,000 to 850,000 distinct CDR3 sequences, approximately 12% were seen once, and the ten largest hold approximately 0.51%. Germline CDR1 is MNHNS and CDR2 is SASEGT. The CDR3 totals 14 residues. J gave up 11 bases and V 3 bases, and 12 bases lay outside the gene matches. The chain joins TRBV6-1 to TRBJ1-1, with 7 bases identical to TRBD1. The sequence was obtained from a male donor with ankylosing spondylitis. The sequenced sample was blood, either unsorted or a sorted T cell fraction (not recorded which). CDR3 loop: CASSDETGLHRAFF. The CDR3 DNA reads TGTGCCAGCAGTGATGAGACAGGGCTTCATCGGGCTTTCTTT.